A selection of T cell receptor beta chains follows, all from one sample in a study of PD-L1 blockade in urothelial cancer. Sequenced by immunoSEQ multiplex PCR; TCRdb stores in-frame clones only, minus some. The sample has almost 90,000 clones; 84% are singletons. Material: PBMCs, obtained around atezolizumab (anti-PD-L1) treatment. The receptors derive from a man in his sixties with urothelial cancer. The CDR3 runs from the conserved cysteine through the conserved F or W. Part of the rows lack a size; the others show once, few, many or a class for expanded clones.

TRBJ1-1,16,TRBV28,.,CASSLARGLMNTEAFF
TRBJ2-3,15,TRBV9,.,CASSARTRGTDTQYF
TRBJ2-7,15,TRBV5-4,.,CASSFPGASSYEQYF
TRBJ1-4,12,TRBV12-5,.,CASGFQKEKLFF
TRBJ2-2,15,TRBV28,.,CASSQTSGNTGELFF
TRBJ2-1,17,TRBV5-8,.,CASSLEASASGSRRQFF
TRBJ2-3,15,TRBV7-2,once,CASSQNSGGTDTQYF
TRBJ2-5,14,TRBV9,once,CASTLAGTEETQYF
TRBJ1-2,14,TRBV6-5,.,CASSYSAVNYGYTF
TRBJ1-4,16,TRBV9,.,CASSVAIGGSNEKLFF
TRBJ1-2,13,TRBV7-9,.,CASSLVSADGYTF
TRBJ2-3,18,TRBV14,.,CASSPSPRSGGSTDTQYF
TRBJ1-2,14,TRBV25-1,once,CASSVPGDPYGYTF
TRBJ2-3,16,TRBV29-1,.,CSVDGLAGDGTDTQYF
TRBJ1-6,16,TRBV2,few,CASSDRDNMLTSPLHF
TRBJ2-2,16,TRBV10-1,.,CASSELQGAYTGELFF
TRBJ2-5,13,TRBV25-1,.,CASSEGGRETQYF
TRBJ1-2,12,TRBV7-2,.,CASSLPGWGYTF
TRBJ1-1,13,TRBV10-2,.,CASSGDRNTEAFF
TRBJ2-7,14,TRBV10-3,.,CASSGGTSGYEQYF
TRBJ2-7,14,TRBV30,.,CAWRKGQPAREQYF
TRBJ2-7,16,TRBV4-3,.,CASSQGGASGHYEQYF
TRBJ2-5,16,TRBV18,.,CASSPGLAGNGETQYF
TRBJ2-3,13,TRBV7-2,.,CASSLEEVDTQYF
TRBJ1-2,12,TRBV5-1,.,CASRGQGYGYTF
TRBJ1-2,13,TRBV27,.,CAISTGANYGYTF
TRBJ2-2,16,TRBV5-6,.,CASSDIGTGVSGELFF
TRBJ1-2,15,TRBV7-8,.,CASSLARNSDYGYTF
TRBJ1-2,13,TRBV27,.,CASRGTGNYGYTF
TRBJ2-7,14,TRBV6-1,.,CASTARGGSNEQYF
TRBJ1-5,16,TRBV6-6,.,CASSYVGRALGQPQHF
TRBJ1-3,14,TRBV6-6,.,CASRPQASGNTIYF
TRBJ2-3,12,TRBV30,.,CAWSAARDTQYF
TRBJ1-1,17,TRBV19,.,CASSMPGRGAGNTEAFF
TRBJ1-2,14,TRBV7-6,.,CASSLEDGNYGYTF
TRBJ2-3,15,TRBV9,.,CASSAEQGTEDTQYF
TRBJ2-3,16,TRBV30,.,CAWTFRDRSIVSTQYF
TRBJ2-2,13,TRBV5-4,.,CASRQQGAGELFF
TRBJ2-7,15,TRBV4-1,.,CASSQDYIGSREQYF
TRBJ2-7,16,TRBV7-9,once,CASSRGGGQAAYEQYF
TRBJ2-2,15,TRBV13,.,CASSLGLAGTGELFF
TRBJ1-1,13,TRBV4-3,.,CASSLRAGERAFF
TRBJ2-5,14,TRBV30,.,CAWSVLQGGKTQYF
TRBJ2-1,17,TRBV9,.,CASSSLGGASSYNEQFF
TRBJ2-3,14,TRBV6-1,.,CASLTGGSTDTQYF
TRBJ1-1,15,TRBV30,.,CASVPGQGPNTEAFF
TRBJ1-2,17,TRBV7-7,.,CASSERTGSSTNYGYTF
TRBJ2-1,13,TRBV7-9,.,CASSDRRYNEQFF
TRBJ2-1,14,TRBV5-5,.,CASGRGLDQIEQFF
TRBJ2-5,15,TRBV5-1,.,CASSPGGGGQETQYF
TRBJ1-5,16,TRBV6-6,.,CATFLGGASPHQPQHF
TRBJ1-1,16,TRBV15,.,CATSRGTGVGNTEAFF